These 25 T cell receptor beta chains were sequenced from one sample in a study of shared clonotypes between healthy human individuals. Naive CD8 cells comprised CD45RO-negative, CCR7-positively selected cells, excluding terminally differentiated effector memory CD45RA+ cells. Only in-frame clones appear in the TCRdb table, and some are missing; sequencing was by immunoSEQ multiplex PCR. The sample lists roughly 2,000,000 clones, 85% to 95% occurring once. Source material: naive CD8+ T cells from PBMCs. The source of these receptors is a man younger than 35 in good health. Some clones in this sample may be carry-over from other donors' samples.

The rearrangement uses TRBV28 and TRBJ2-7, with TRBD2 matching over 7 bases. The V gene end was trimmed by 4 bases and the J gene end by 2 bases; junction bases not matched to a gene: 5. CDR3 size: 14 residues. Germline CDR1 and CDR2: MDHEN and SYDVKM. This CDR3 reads CASSWLAETYEQYF. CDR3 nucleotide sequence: TGTGCCAGCAGTTGGCTAGCGGAAACCTACGAGCAGTACTTC.

DNA for the CDR3: TGTGCCATCAGTGAGGAGGACAGCCAGCCCCAGCATTTT. Its protein product is CAISEEDSQPQHF. V usage is TRBV10-3 and J usage is TRBJ1-5; D may be TRBD1 (6 bases). The V gene lost 2 bases and the J gene lost 7 bases, with 9 bases spanning the gap. There are 13 residues in the CDR3. Per germline, CDR1 ENHRY and CDR2 SYGVKD.

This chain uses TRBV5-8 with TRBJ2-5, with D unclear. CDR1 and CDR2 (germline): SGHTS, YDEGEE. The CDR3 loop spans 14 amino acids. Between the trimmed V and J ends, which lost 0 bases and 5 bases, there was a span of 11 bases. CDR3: CASSLVWPGETQYF. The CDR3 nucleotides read TGTGCCAGCAGCTTGGTTTGGCCTGGGGAGACCCAGTACTTC.

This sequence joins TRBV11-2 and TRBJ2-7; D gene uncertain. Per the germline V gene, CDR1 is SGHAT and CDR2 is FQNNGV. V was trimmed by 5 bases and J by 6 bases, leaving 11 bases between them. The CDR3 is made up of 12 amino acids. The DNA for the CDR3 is TGTGCCAGCAGCCCCGCCACGGGCGAGCAGTACTTC. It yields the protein CASSPATGEQYF.

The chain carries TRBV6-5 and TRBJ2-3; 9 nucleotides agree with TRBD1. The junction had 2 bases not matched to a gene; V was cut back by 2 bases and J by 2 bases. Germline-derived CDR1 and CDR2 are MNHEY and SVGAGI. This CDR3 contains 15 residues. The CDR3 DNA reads TGTGCCAGCAGTTACGACAGGGGGGACACAGATACGCAGTATTTT. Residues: CASSYDRGDTDTQYF.

CDR3 sequence: CASSQSAGDSYEQYF. The CDR3 DNA sequence: TGCGCCAGCAGCCAGTCGGCGGGAGATTCCTACGAGCAGTACTTC. The chain employs TRBV4-1 and TRBJ2-7; 7 nucleotides match TRBD2. The CDR3 covers 15 residues. Unmatched junction bases numbered 6, after V lost 3 bases and J lost 1 base. Germline V gene data show CDR1 as MGHRA and CDR2 as YSYEKL.

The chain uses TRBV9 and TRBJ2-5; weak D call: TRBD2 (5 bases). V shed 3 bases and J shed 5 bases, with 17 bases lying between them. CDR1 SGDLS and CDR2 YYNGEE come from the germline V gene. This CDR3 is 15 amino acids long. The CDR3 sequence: CASSATRGYRETQYF. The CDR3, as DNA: TGTGCCAGCAGCGCGACGAGAGGGTATCGTGAGACCCAGTACTTC.

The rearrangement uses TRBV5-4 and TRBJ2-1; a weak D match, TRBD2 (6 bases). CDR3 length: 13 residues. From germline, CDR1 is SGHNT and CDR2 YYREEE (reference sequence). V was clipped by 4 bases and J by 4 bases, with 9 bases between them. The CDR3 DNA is TGTGCCAGCAGCACCGGGGGTTACAATGAGCAGTTCTTC. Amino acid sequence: CASSTGGYNEQFF.

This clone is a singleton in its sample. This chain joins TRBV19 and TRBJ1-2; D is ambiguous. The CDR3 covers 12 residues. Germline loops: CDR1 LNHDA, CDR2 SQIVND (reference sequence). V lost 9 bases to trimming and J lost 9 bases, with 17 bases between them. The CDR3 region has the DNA TGTGCCAGCCGCCAGGACCTGGGCAGCTACACCTTC. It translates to CASRQDLGSYTF.

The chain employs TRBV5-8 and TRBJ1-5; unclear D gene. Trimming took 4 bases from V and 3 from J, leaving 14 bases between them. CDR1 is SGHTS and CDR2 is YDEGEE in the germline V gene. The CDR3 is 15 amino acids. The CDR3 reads CASSPEVFFNQPQHF. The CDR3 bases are TGTGCCAGCAGCCCGGAAGTTTTTTTCAATCAGCCCCAGCATTTT.

The CDR3 region is CASSSHVAGELFF. CDR3 nucleotide sequence: TGTGCCAGCAGCTCCCACGTCGCCGGGGAGCTGTTTTTT. V and J are TRBV7-9 and TRBJ2-2; unclear D gene. There are 13 residues in the CDR3. Trimming removed 4 bases from V and 6 bases from J, with 9 bases in between. Germline V lookup: CDR1 SEHNR, CDR2 FQNEAQ (reference sequence).

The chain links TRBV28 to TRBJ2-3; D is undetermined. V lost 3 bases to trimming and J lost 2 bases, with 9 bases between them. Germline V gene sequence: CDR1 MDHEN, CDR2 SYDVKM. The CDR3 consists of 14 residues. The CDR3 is CASSFLETTDTQYF. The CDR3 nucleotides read TGTGCCAGCAGTTTCCTCGAAACCACAGATACGCAGTATTTT.

CDR3 nucleotides: TGTGCCAGCAGCCAAATCCCGGGACGTAGGAGGGATGAGCAGTTCTTC. This encodes CASSQIPGRRRDEQFF. The chain carries TRBV14 and TRBJ2-1, with D possibly TRBD2 on 6 matching bases. Germline assignment: CDR1 SGHDN and CDR2 FVKESK. Trimming pared 2 bases from V and 8 bases from J, leaving 19 bases between. This CDR3 has 16 residues. Variable domain in full (rest from reference TRBV14 and TRBJ2-1): EAGVTQFPSHSVIEKGQTVTLRCDPISGHDNLYWYRRVMGKEIKFLLHFVKESKQDESGMPNNRFLAERTGGTYSTLKVQPAELEDSGVYFCASSQIPGRRRDEQFFGPGTRLTVL.

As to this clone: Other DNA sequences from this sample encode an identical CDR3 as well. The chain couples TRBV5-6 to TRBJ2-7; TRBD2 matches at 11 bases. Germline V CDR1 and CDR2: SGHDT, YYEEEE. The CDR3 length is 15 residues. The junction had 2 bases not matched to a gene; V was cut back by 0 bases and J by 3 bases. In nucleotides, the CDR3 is TGTGCCAGCAGCTTGGCTAGCGGGAGGTTCTACGAGCAGTACTTC. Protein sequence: CASSLASGRFYEQYF.

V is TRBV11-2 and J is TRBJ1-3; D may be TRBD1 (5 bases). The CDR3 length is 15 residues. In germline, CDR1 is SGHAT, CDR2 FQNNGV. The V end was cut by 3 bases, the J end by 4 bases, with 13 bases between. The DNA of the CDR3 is TGTGCCAGCAGCTTGGGGGTAGGGTTCGGAAACACCATATATTTT. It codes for CASSLGVGFGNTIYF.

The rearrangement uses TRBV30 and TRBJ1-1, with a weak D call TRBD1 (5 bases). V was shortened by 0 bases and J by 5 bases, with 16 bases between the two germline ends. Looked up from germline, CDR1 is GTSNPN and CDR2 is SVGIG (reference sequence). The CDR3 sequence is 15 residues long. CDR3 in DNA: TGTGCCTGGAGTGTACCGGGGCAGGGCAAGACTGAAGCTTTCTTT. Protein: CAWSVPGQGKTEAFF.

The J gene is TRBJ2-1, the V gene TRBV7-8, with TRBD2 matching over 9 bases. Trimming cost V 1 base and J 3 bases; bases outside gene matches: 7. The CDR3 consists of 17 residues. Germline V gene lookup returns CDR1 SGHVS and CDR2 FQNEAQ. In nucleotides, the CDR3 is TGTGCCAGCAGCTTAGTCTCTAGCGGGACCTACTACAATGAGCAGTTCTTC. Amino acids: CASSLVSSGTYYNEQFF.

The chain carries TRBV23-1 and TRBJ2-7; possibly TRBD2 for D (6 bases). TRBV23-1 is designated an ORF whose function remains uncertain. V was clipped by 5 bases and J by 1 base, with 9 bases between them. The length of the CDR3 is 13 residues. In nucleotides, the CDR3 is TGCGCCAGCAGTTCGGAGGGGTCCTACGAGCAGTACTTC. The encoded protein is CASSSEGSYEQYF.

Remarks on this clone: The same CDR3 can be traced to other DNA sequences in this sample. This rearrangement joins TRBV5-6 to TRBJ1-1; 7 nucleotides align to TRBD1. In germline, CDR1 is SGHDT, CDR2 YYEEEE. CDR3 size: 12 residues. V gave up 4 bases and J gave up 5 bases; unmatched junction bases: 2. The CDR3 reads CASSRQGTEAFF. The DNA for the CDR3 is TGTGCCAGCAGCCGACAGGGTACTGAAGCTTTCTTT.

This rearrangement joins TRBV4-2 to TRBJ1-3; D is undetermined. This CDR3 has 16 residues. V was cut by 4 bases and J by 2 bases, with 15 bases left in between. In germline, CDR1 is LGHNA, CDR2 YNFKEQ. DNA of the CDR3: TGTGCCAGCAGCCCCGATCTCCGGCCGACTGGAAACACCATATATTTT. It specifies CASSPDLRPTGNTIYF.

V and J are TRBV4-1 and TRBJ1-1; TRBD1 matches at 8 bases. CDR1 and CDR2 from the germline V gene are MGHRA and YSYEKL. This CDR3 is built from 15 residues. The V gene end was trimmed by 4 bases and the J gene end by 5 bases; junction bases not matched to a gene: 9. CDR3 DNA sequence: TGCGCCAGCAGCCTACCTCAGGGGGCTCGAACTGAAGCTTTCTTT. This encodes CASSLPQGARTEAFF.

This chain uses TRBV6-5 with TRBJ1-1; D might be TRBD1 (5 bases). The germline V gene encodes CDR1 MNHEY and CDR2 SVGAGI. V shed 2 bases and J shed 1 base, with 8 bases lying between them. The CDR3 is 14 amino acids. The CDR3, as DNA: TGTGCCAGCAGTTACACAGGTGCGAACACTGAAGCTTTCTTT. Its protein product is CASSYTGANTEAFF.

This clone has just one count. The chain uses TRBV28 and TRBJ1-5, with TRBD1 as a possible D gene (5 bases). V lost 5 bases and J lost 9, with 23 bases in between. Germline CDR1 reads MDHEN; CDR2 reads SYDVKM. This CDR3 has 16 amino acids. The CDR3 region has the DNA TGTGCCAGCAGTCGAACCTCCGTCAGCCCGGGGGGGCCCCAGCATTTT. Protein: CASSRTSVSPGGPQHF. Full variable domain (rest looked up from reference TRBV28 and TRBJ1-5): DVKVTQSSRYLVKRTGEKVFLECVQDMDHENMFWYRQDPGLGLRLIYFSYDVKMKEKGDIPEGYSVSREKKERFSLILESASTNQTSMYLCASSRTSVSPGGPQHFGDGTRLSIL.

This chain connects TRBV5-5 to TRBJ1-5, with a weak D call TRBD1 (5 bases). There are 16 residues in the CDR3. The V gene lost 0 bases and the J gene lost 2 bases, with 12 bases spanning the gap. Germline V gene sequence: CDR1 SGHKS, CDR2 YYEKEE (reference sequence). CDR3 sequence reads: CASSLGYRDGNQPQHF. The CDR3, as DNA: TGTGCCAGCAGCTTGGGTTACCGGGACGGCAATCAGCCCCAGCATTTT.

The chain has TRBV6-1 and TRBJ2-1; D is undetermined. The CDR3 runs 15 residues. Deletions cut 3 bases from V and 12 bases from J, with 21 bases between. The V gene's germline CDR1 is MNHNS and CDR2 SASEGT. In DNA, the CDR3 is TGTGCCAGCAGTGAGACCCCTCTGCGAGACTTGATGCAGTTCTTC. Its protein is CASSETPLRDLMQFF.